This T cell receptor beta chain was recovered during a study of blood T cell repertoires in COVID-19. Looking at the study overall: COVID-19 samples, acute and convalescent, were from the United States, Italy and Spain. Sources were T cells, B-cell-depleted T cells, or PBMCs; the material itself was cDNA or gDNA.

V lost 4 bases to trimming and J lost 3 bases, with 4 bases between them. The V gene's germline CDR1 is LGHDT and CDR2 YNNKEL (reference sequence). The CDR3 length is 12 residues. Patients in Seattle were enrolled during active infection, then followed longitudinally. As processed by the authors: Amplifying reference gene primers gave estimates of nucleated cell counts. The table came from immunoSEQ multiplex PCR; TCRdb's copy has only in-frame clones and leaves some out. V and J calls and clone size are given by that table; D and trimming were obtained from the DNA. The sample yields a few hundred thousand clones, around 89% seen once.

The sequencing sample was made of peripheral blood. This clonotype was obtained from a woman aged 50 to 60 with COVID-19, enrolled during active disease. This rearrangement joins TRBV3-1 (or the pseudogene TRBV3-2) to TRBJ1-5, with no clear D. CDR3 sequence (DNA): TGTGCCAGCAGCCGGCTCAATCAGCCCCAGCATTTT. It yields the protein CASSRLNQPQHF.